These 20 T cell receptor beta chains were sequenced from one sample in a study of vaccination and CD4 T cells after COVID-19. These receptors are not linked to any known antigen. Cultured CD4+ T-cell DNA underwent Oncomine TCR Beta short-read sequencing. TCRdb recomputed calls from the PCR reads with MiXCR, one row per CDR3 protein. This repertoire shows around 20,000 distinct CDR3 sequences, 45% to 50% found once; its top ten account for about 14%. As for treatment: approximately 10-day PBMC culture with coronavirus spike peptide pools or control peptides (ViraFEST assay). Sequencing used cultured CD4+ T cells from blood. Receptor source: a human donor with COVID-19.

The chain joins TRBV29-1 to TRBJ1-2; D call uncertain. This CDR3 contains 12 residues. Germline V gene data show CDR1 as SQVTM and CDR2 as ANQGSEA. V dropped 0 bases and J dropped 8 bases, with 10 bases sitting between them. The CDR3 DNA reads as TGCAGCGTTGAAGACACAGTGGAGGGCTACACCTTC. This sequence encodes CSVEDTVEGYTF.

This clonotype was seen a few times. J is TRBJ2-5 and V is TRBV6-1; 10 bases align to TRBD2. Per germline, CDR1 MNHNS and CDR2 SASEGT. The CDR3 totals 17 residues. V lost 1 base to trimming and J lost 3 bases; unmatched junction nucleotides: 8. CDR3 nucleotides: TGTGCCAGCAGTGAAGGTGTTAGCGGGGGGAGAAAAGAGACCCAGTACTTC. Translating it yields CASSEGVSGGRKETQYF.

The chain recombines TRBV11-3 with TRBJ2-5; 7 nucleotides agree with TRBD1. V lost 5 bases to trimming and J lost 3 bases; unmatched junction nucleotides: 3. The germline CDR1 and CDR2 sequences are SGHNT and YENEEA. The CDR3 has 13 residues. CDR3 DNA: TGTGCCAGCAGCCCCGGACAGGAAGAGACCCAGTACTTC. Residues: CASSPGQEETQYF.

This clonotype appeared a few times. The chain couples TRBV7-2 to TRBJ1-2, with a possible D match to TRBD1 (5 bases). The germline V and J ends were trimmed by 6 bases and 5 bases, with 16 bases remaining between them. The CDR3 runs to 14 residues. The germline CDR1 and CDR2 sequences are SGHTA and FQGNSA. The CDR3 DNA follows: TGTGCCAGCAGTTTTAGGGGATTTGGGTATGGCTACACCTTC. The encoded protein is CASSFRGFGYGYTF.

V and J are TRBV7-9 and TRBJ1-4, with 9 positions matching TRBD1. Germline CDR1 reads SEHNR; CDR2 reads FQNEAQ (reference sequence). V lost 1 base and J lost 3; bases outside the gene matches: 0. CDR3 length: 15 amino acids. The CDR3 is CASSLGTGANEKLFF. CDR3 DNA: TGTGCCAGCAGCTTAGGGACAGGGGCTAATGAAAAACTGTTTTTT. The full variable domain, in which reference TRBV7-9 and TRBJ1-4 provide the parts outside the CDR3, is DTGVSQNPRHKITKRGQNVTFRCDPISEHNRLYWYRQTLGQGPEFLTYFQNEAQLEKSRLLSDRFSAERPKGSFSTLEIQRTEQGDSAMYLCASSLGTGANEKLFFGSGTQLSVL.

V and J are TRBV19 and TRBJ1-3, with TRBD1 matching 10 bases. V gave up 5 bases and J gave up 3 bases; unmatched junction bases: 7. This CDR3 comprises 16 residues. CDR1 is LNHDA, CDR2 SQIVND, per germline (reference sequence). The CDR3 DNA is TGTGCCAGTAGTCTCGACAGGGGGCTCAATGGAAACACCATATATTTT. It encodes CASSLDRGLNGNTIYF. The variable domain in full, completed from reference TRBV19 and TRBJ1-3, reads DGGITQSPKYLFRKEGQNVTLSCEQNLNHDAMYWYRQDPGQGLRLIYYSQIVNDFQKGDIAEGYSVSREKKESFPLTVTSAQKNPTAFYLCASSLDRGLNGNTIYFGEGSWLTVV.

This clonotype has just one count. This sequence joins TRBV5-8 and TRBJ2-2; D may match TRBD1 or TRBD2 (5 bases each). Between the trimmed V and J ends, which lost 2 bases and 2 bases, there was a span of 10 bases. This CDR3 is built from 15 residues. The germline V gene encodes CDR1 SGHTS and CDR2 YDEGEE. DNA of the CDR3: TGTGCCAGCAGCTTAATGGGACCAAACACCGGGGAGCTGTTTTTT. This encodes CASSLMGPNTGELFF.

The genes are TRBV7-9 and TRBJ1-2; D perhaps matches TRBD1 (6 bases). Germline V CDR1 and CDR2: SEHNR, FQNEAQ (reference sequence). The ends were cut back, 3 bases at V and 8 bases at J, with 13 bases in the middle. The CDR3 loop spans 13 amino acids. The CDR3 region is CASSLARTDGYTF. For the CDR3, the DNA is TGTGCCAGCAGCTTGGCTAGGACAGACGGCTACACCTTC.

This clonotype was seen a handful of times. DNA for the CDR3: TGTGCCAGCACCCAGGGGGGGTTTCAGCCCCAGCATTTT. Translated: CASTQGGFQPQHF. This rearrangement joins TRBV2 to TRBJ1-5, with 7 bases identical to TRBD1. This CDR3 is 13 amino acids long. J lost 6 bases, V lost 7 bases, and 6 bases had no gene match. Germline V gene sequence: CDR1 SNHLY, CDR2 FYNNEI.

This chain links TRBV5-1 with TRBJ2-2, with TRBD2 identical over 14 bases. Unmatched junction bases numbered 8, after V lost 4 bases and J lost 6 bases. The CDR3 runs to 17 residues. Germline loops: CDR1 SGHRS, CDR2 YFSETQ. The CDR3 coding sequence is TGCGCCAGCAGCCCGACTAGCGGGGGGGCCCCCCCCGGGGAGCTGTTTTTT. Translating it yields CASSPTSGGAPPGELFF.

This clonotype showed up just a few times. This CDR3 reads CATSRGRSETQYF. The CDR3, as DNA: TGTGCCACCAGCAGAGGTAGATCAGAGACCCAGTACTTC. The chain uses TRBV15 and TRBJ2-5; D gene uncertain. Per germline, CDR1 LNHNV and CDR2 YYDKDF (reference sequence). V gave up 1 base and J gave up 4 bases, with 7 bases separating them. This CDR3 comprises 13 residues.

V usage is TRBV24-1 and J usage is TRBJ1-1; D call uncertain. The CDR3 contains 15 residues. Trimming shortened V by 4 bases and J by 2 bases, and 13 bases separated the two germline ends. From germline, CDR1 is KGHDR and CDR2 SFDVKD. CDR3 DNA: TGTGCCACCAGTGACCGCAGACCGGGTAACACTGAAGCTTTCTTT. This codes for CATSDRRPGNTEAFF.

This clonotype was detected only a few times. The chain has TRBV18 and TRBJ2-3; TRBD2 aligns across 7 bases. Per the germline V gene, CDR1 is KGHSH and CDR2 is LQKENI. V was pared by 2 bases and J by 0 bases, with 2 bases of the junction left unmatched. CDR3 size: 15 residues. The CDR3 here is CASSPGGGSTDTQYF. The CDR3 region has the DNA TGTGCCAGCTCACCAGGCGGGGGAAGCACAGATACGCAGTATTTT.

The CDR3 DNA sequence: TGTGCCAGCAGCTTGGCGAGGGGAGCGGGCGGCTACACCTTC. Protein sequence: CASSLARGAGGYTF. The rearrangement uses TRBV5-5 and TRBJ1-2; possible D gene TRBD1, 5 bases. V was shortened by 0 bases and J by 8 bases, with 14 bases between the two germline ends. From germline, CDR1 is SGHKS and CDR2 YYEKEE (reference sequence). CDR3 length: 14 amino acids.

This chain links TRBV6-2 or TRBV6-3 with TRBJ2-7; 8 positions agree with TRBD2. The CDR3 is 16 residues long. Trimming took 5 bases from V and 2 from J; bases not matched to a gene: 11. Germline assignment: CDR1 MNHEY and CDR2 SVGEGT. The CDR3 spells CASSPQRSGGTYEQYF. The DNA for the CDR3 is TGTGCCAGCAGTCCCCAGAGGAGCGGGGGAACCTACGAGCAGTACTTC.

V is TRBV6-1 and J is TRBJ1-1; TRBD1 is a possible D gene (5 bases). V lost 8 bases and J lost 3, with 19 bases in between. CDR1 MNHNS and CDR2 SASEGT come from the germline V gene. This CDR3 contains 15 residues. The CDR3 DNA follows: TGTGCCAGCGGTGCATCGACTATGGGGGACACTGAAGCTTTCTTT. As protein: CASGASTMGDTEAFF.

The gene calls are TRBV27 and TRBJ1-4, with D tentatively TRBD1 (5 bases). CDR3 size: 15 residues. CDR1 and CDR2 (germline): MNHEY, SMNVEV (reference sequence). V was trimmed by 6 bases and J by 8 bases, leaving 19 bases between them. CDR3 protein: CASSPQWGREEKLFF. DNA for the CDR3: TGTGCCAGCAGCCCCCAATGGGGACGAGAAGAAAAACTGTTTTTT.

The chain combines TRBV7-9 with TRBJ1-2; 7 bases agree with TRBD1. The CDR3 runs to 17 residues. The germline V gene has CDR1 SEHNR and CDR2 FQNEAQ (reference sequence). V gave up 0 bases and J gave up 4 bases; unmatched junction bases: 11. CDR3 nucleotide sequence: TGTGCCAGCAGCTTAGCGGGGAGACAGGGCATACTCTATGGCTACACCTTC. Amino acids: CASSLAGRQGILYGYTF.

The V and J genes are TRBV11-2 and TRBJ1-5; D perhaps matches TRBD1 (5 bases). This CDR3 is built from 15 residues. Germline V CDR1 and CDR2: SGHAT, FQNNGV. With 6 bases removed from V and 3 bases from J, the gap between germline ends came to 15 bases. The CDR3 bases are TGTGCCAGCAGTACTCCGGGACGGTCCAATCAGCCCCAGCATTTT. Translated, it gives CASSTPGRSNQPQHF.

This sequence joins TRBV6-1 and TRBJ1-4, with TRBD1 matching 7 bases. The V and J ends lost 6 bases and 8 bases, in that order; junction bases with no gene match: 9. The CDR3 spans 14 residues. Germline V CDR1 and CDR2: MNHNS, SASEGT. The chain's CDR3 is CASRDRQGQEKLFF. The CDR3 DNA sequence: TGTGCCAGCAGGGATAGACAGGGCCAGGAAAAACTGTTTTTT.